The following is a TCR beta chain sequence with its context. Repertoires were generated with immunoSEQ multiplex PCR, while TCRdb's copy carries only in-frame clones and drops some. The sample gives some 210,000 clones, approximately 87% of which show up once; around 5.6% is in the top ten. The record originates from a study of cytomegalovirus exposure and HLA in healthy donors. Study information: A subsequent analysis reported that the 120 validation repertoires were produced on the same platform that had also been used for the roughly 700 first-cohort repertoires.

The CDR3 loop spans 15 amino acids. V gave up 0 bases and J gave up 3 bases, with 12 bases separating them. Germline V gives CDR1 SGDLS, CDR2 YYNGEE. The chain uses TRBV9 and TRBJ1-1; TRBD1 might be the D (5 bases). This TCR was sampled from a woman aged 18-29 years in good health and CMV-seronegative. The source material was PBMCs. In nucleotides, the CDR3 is TGTGCCAGCAGCGTAGTAGCGGGAGGGGACACTGAAGCTTTCTTT. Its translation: CASSVVAGGDTEAFF.